This TCR beta chain came from a study of monozygotic twins with inflammatory bowel disease (dated by TCRdb to between 2017 and 2020). About the study as a whole: The complete study included approximately 28 monozygotic twin pairs: 19 IBD-discordant Danish pairs and nine German pairs, of which four were IBD-concordant and five were IBD-discordant. Disease-associated traits were sought mainly through comparisons between IBD patients and their genetically identical healthy co-twins within discordant pairs. Each individual had, on average, about 151 000 unique TCRalpha sequences and 181 000 unique TCRbeta sequences available for analysis.

As concerns this clonotype: Its antigen has not been determined.

Library method: 5' RACE. The input for every TCR library was 3,500 to 4,500 ng of total RNA. cDNA was synthesized with SMARTScribe reverse transcriptase in eight separate reactions per sample. During cDNA synthesis, template switching introduced unique molecular identifiers that contained a 6-nucleotide sample barcode. Amplification of TCRalpha and TCRbeta cDNA involved two nested PCRs of 16 and 9 cycles, and each PCR was followed by bead purification. Before amplification, cDNA was treated with uracil DNA-glycosylase and purified using the QIAquick PCR purification kit. In the second PCR, Illumina TruSeq-compatible adapters and sample-specific barcodes were added. Library quality and concentration were checked on TapeStation and Qubit, and libraries were pooled at around 5.3 ng each. Pooled libraries were sequenced on an Illumina HiSeq2500 single-index Rapid Run with 2 x 100 bp reads and custom sequencing primers. The authors' pipeline ran thus. MiGEC version 1.2.6 was used for UMI-based consensus assembly, which corrected PCR and sequencing errors. MiXCR version 2.1.1 was used for V(D)J alignment, clonotype assembly and CDR3 extraction. Normalisation of gene usage, clonotype sharing and MAIT/NKT TCR abundance was achieved by analysing the top 1000, 10 000 and 20 000 clonotypes per sample. Diversity was computed as the inverse Simpson index with the vegan R package after downsampling to 27 000 UMIs. Paired Mann-Whitney U tests on discordant twin pairs were used, with Benjamini-Hochberg multiple-testing correction. Following TCRdb reprocessing, every CDR3 protein sequence forms one entry, and DNA is not provided. The V and J calls follow TCRdb's processing rather than the paper's. The sample table gives about 450,000 distinct CDR3 sequences. Clones ranked in the top ten supply 2.4% of the sample.

What the work shows at the level of the full study, not this receptor alone: IBD patients shared fewer clonotypes with other individuals than healthy twins did, most markedly in patients showing signs of disease activity. IBD patients had lower TCRbeta repertoire diversity, measured by the inverse Simpson index, than their healthy co-twins. Different T cell subtypes could not be distinguished in the analysis. The results gave no support for a single strong signal or clonotype linked to IBD. No difference in repertoire similarity was observed between concordant and discordant twins, possibly owing to limited statistical power. Differing immunosuppressive treatments among patients may have added background noise and inter-individual variability to the repertoires.

Based on the germline V gene, the CDR1 and CDR2 sequences are KGHDR and SFDVKD. From the cysteine up to the phenylalanine, the CDR3 has a length of 16 residues. Only the protein sequence is given. From each donor, an approximately 2.6 ml peripheral blood sample was collected into PAXgene tubes and kept at -80 degrees C. Without any T cell sorting, total RNA was extracted from whole blood using the PAXgene blood miRNA kit on an automated QIAcube. Peripheral blood from monozygotic twin pairs who were concordant or discordant for inflammatory bowel disease underwent deep TCRalpha and TCRbeta repertoire profiling using unique molecular barcoding. Smoking habits were recorded for all twin pairs, and individuals were classified as current, former or never smokers.

This chain is built from TRBV24-1 and TRBJ1-5. The sample taken for sequencing was blood. The source is a human donor with ulcerative colitis or Crohn's disease, or a healthy co-twin of an affected twin (not recorded which). CDR3 loop: CATDRKTERSNQPQHF.